The 10 T cell receptor beta chains listed next were all sequenced from one sample in a study of OX40 agonist ivuxolimab in advanced cancers. TCRdb's table, derived via immunoSEQ multiplex PCR, lists solely in-frame clones and lacks some. Of 30,000 to 40,000 clones listed, roughly 87% are singletons. This sample comprised CD4+ or CD8+ T cells sorted from blood, obtained in a trial of the OX40 agonist ivuxolimab. The receptors stem from an adult with an advanced solid tumor such as melanoma, head and neck, liver or kidney cancer.

This rearrangement joins TRBV5-1 to TRBJ2-5, with 10 bases identical to TRBD2. After removal of 4 bases from V and 3 bases from J, the junction contained 6 bases not matched to a gene. This CDR3 comprises 15 residues. Germline V gene lookup returns CDR1 SGHRS and CDR2 YFSETQ. The CDR3, as DNA: TGCGCCAGCAGCCCGCCCCTAGCGGGAGAAGAGACCCAGTACTTC. It specifies CASSPPLAGEETQYF.

V gene TRBV10-3 combines with J gene TRBJ2-3; 15 bases are a match to TRBD2. This CDR3 has 18 amino acids. Germline-derived CDR1 and CDR2 are ENHRY and SYGVKD. V was pared by 6 bases and J by 2 bases, with 9 bases of the junction left unmatched. In DNA form, the CDR3 reads TGTGCCATCAGCCGTGAAGGGACTAGCGGGAGGCACACAGATACGCAGTATTTT. Amino acids: CAISREGTSGRHTDTQYF.

V and J are TRBV5-5 and TRBJ2-3; weak D call: TRBD2 (6 bases). The V gene's germline CDR1 is SGHKS and CDR2 YYEKEE (reference sequence). This CDR3 has 17 amino acids. Trimming shortened V by 1 base and J by 1 base, and 16 bases separated the two germline ends. CDR3 nucleotides: TGTGCCAGCAGCTTGTCCCTGGGGGGAGGAGGCACAGATACGCAGTATTTT. It translates to CASSLSLGGGGTDTQYF.

The genes are TRBV6-6 and TRBJ2-5; D possibly corresponds to TRBD1 (5 bases). Deletions cut 6 bases from V and 2 bases from J, with 13 bases between. Looked up from germline, CDR1 is MNHNY and CDR2 is SVGAGI (reference sequence). This CDR3 comprises 14 residues. The chain's CDR3 is CASSAAGWQETQYF. Written as DNA, the CDR3 is TGTGCCAGCAGCGCGGCAGGGTGGCAAGAGACCCAGTACTTC.

The chain has TRBV5-6 and TRBJ1-2, with 7 bases lining up with TRBD1. Germline CDR1 reads SGHDT; CDR2 reads YYEEEE. With V trimmed by 1 base and J by 7 bases, 4 bases remained unmatched. This CDR3 has 13 amino acids. The DNA for the CDR3 is TGTGCCAGCAGCTTGAGGCAGGGGGGTGGCTACACCTTC. This translates into CASSLRQGGGYTF.

The chain combines TRBV28 with TRBJ1-3; possible D gene TRBD1, 5 bases. V was shortened by 5 bases and J by 4 bases, with 12 bases between the two germline ends. Germline V gene lookup returns CDR1 MDHEN and CDR2 SYDVKM. The CDR3 is 14 residues long. CDR3 region: CASSNAGVGNTIYF. CDR3 sequence (DNA): TGTGCCAGCAGTAATGCGGGGGTAGGAAACACCATATATTTT.

The genes are TRBV6-5 and TRBJ2-7, with 8 bases fitting TRBD1. Germline trimming cut 5 bases from V and 7 bases from J; bases unmatched to any gene: 7. CDR1 is MNHEY, CDR2 SVGAGI, per germline. The CDR3 runs to 13 residues. The CDR3 is CASSLDRGQEQYF. Written as DNA, the CDR3 is TGTGCCAGCAGTCTTGACAGGGGTCAAGAGCAGTACTTC.

The J gene is TRBJ2-2, the V gene TRBV5-4; TRBD2 aligns across 9 bases. Per the germline V gene, CDR1 is SGHNT and CDR2 is YYREEE (reference sequence). CDR3 length equals 18 residues. V lost 4 bases, J lost 6 bases, and 16 bases stayed unmatched. CDR3 in amino acids: CASSLGLAGSENAGELFF. The CDR3, as DNA: TGTGCCAGCAGCCTGGGGCTAGCGGGATCGGAAAATGCCGGGGAGCTGTTTTTT.

J is TRBJ2-7 and V is TRBV18; D tentatively fits TRBD1 or TRBD2 (5 bases each). V lost 3 bases and J 2 bases, leaving 17 bases between the germline ends. The CDR3 sequence is 16 residues long. CDR1 KGHSH and CDR2 LQKENI come from the germline V gene. The CDR3 is CASSPRGAGTTYEQYF. The DNA of the CDR3 is TGTGCCAGCTCACCCCGGGGAGCAGGGACCACCTACGAGCAGTACTTC.

CDR3 DNA sequence: TGCGCCAGCAGCCAAGTGTCGGCCAACTACGAGCAGTACTTC. Encoded protein: CASSQVSANYEQYF. J is TRBJ2-7 and V is TRBV4-1, with D unclear. The CDR3 sequence is 14 residues long. Germline V gene sequence: CDR1 MGHRA, CDR2 YSYEKL. V was shortened by 1 base and J by 3 bases, with 10 bases between the two germline ends.